These T cell receptor beta chains were read from a single sample in a study of blood T cell repertoires in COVID-19. Clones were sequenced by immunoSEQ multiplex PCR, and TCRdb holds only the in-frame ones, with some missing. The sample has about 110,000 clones; roughly four fifths are singletons. What was sequenced was peripheral blood. These receptors were obtained from an older woman with acute or convalescent COVID-19. Each CDR3 is given with its conserved first and last residue. D genes are given only for firm matches. Expanded clones get a size class; other rows say once, few or many, or leave the size out.

TRBV27	-	TRBJ2-1	-	TGTGCCAGCACTTCAGTTACAGGATCCCGTTACAATGAGCAGTTCTTC	CASTSVTGSRYNEQFF
TRBV2	TRBD2	TRBJ2-5	-	TGTGCCAGCAGTGATGTAGCGGGGGGGCAAGAGACCCAGTACTTC	CASSDVAGGQETQYF
TRBV7-9	TRBD1	TRBJ1-2	-	TGTGCCAGCAGCCTAACAGGGGGCGCCGATTTTGGCTACACCTTC	CASSLTGGADFGYTF
TRBV27	TRBD1	TRBJ1-1	-	TGTGCCACCCGGGGGACAGGGAGGACTGAAGCTTTCTTT	CATRGTGRTEAFF
TRBV6-1	-	TRBJ1-5	-	TGTGCCAGCAGTGAGGGGAGTGACGCCCGAGATGGCCCCCAGCATTTT	CASSEGSDARDGPQHF
TRBV2	-	TRBJ2-3	-	TGTGCCAGCAGACGTCGATTCCGAGATGGAGATACGCAGTATTTT	CASRRRFRDGDTQYF
TRBV6-2/TRBV6-3	-	TRBJ2-2	once	TGTGCCAGCAGTTACGGGGGCGCGCAAACCGGGGAGCTGTTTTTT	CASSYGGAQTGELFF
TRBV12-3/TRBV12-4	-	TRBJ1-2	-	TGTGCCAGCAGTTCTAGGAACTATGGCTACACCTTC	CASSSRNYGYTF
TRBV21-1	-	TRBJ2-7	-	TGTGCCAGCAGCATAAAAACCCGAGGACAGGGGGGCCCCTACGAGCAGTACTTC	CASSIKTRGQGGPYEQYF
TRBV2	TRBD2	TRBJ2-3	-	TGTGCCAGCGGATGGACTAGCGGGCTTGAGTATTTT	CASGWTSGLEYF
TRBV5-1	-	TRBJ1-2	-	TGCGCCAGCAGCTTGGCCAGGACAGACAGCGGCTACACCTTC	CASSLARTDSGYTF
TRBV2	-	TRBJ2-2	-	TGTGCCAGCAGTCGCCAGGCGAACACCGGGGAGCTGTTTTTT	CASSRQANTGELFF
TRBV6-5	-	TRBJ2-7	-	TGTGCCAGCAGCCAACAGGGACGCGCCTACGAGCAGTACTTC	CASSQQGRAYEQYF
TRBV3-1/TRBV3-2	TRBD2	TRBJ2-7	-	TGTGCCAGCAGCCAGACTAGCGGGGCCTCCTACGAGCAGTACTTC	CASSQTSGASYEQYF
TRBV2	-	TRBJ1-5	-	TGTGCCAGCAGTGCGCAGGGTGTTGGCAATCAGCCCCAGCATTTT	CASSAQGVGNQPQHF
TRBV10-1	TRBD2	TRBJ2-7	-	TGCGCCAGCAGTCCCGCGCTAGCGGGGACCTACGAGCAGTACTTC	CASSPALAGTYEQYF
TRBV6-5	TRBD2	TRBJ2-1	-	TGTGCCAGTCAACTAGCGGGGGGTAACAATGAGCAGTTCTTC	CASQLAGGNNEQFF
TRBV27	-	TRBJ1-6	few	TGTGCCAGCAGTTTATGGCGGGGTTCACCCCTCCACTTT	CASSLWRGSPLHF
TRBV7-2	-	TRBJ1-3	-	TGTGCCAGCAGCTTGGAGCGTATGGGAAACACCATATATTTT	CASSLERMGNTIYF
TRBV3-1/TRBV3-2	-	TRBJ1-6	few	TGTGCCAGCAGCCAAGTGGGGGCTAGGGGCTCACCCCTCCACTTT	CASSQVGARGSPLHF
TRBV5-1	-	TRBJ1-1	-	TGCGCCAGCAGCTTGGACAAGAACACTGAAGCTTTCTTT	CASSLDKNTEAFF
TRBV18	-	TRBJ1-5	-	TGTGCCAGCTCTAGGCAGGGGAACAATCAGCCCCAGCATTTT	CASSRQGNNQPQHF
TRBV21-1	-	TRBJ1-2	-	TGTGCCAGCAGCAAAGAGGAGGGGCTCAACTATGGCTACACCTTC	CASSKEEGLNYGYTF
TRBV5-1	-	TRBJ2-5	-	TGCGCCAGCAGCTTGTTGCCGACAGTATCGGGGGAAGAGACCCAGTACTTC	CASSLLPTVSGEETQYF
TRBV7-2	-	TRBJ1-1	-	TGTGCCAGCAGCTTAGAGCCCCCCAGGGTTGTCGCTTTCTTT	CASSLEPPRVVAFF
TRBV10-2	-	TRBJ2-2	-	TGCGCCAGCAGACGGGAAGTCTGGACCGGGGAGCTGTTTTTT	CASRREVWTGELFF
TRBV9	TRBD1	TRBJ1-5	-	TGTGCCAGCAGCGCGACAGGGGGACAGCCCCAGCATTTT	CASSATGGQPQHF
TRBV19	TRBD1	TRBJ1-5	-	TGTGCCAGTAGTGGGACAGGGGGCTATCAGCCCCAGCATTTT	CASSGTGGYQPQHF
TRBV19	TRBD1	TRBJ1-4	-	TGTGCCAGTAGTATAGGGACAGGGATTGAAAAACTGTTTTTT	CASSIGTGIEKLFF
TRBV27	TRBD2	TRBJ2-1	few	TGTGCCAGCAGTTTTGCTAAACTAGCGGGGAAGCAGTTCTTC	CASSFAKLAGKQFF
TRBV14	-	TRBJ2-1	-	TGTGCCAGCAGCCAGATGGCCTCCTACAATGAGCAGTTCTTC	CASSQMASYNEQFF
TRBV15	-	TRBJ1-4	-	TGTGCCACCAGCAGAGCGCAGGGGAATGAAAAACTGTTTTTT	CATSRAQGNEKLFF
TRBV19	-	TRBJ1-5	-	TGTGCCAGTAGTATAGATGGGCATCAGCCCCAGCATTTT	CASSIDGHQPQHF
TRBV19	-	TRBJ1-1	-	TGTGCCAGTAGAGGGGTGTCGGGCACTGAAGCTTTCTTT	CASRGVSGTEAFF
TRBV11-1	-	TRBJ2-1	-	TGTGCCAGCAGCTTTTACTCCTACAATGAGCAGTTCTTC	CASSFYSYNEQFF
TRBV6-5	-	TRBJ1-4	-	TGTGCCAGCAGGCCATCGGGTTCTAATGAAAAACTGTTTTTT	CASRPSGSNEKLFF
TRBV7-3	-	TRBJ2-6	-	TGTGCCAGCAGCTTAACACCTGGGGCCCCTGGGGCCAACGTCCTGACTTTC	CASSLTPGAPGANVLTF
TRBV19	-	TRBJ1-2	-	TGTGCCAGTAGTATTATGGGGCACTATGGCTACACCTTC	CASSIMGHYGYTF
TRBV6-5	-	TRBJ2-5	few	TGTGCCAGCACTCAAAACCCCGACAGGGAGACCCAGTACTTC	CASTQNPDRETQYF
TRBV5-1	TRBD2	TRBJ2-2	few	TGCGCCAGCAGCCCCGCCGGGACTAGCACCTACACCGGGGAGCTGTTTTTT	CASSPAGTSTYTGELFF
TRBV5-1	-	TRBJ1-5	-	TGCGCCAGGACCCCGGGAGTTTATAGCAATCAGCCCCAGCATTTT	CARTPGVYSNQPQHF
TRBV2	-	TRBJ1-2	-	TGTGCCAGCAGTGAGCAGGGTAACTATGGCTACACCTTC	CASSEQGNYGYTF